The 30 T cell receptor beta chains below were found in one sample sequenced in a study of CD8+CD57+ T cells in acquired aplastic anemia. Genomic DNA served as template for TCR beta VDJ and CDR3 profiling. TCRdb passed the reads through MiXCR, listing each CDR3 protein once. The sample shows approximately 120,000 distinct CDR3 sequences, over 30% of them seen only once. For sequencing, patients were chosen who had shown expansion of CD8+CD57+ cells by flow cytometry. Sequencing was performed on sorted CD4+, CD8+, or CD8+CD57+ T cells (not recorded which) from PBMCs. Receptors originate from a human donor with aplastic anemia.

This clonotype showed up just once. The chain has TRBV10-3 and TRBJ1-1; D perhaps matches TRBD1 (5 bases). V lost 3 bases to trimming and J lost 4 bases, with 9 bases between them. There are 13 residues in the CDR3. Germline V gives CDR1 ENHRY, CDR2 SYGVKD. CDR3 sequence: CAISEGVSTEAFF. CDR3 bases: TGTGCCATCAGTGAAGGGGTAAGCACTGAAGCTTTCTTT.

This chain links TRBV7-2 with TRBJ2-5, with unresolved D. Per germline, CDR1 SGHTA and CDR2 FQGNSA. Trimming removed 2 bases at V and 5 bases at J, with 6 bases between. The CDR3 extends over 12 amino acids. CDR3 coding DNA: TGTGCCAGCAGCTTATCGCGGGAGACCCAGTACTTC. This gives the protein CASSLSRETQYF.

This clonotype showed up just a few times. Possible read error: a much larger clone is one base away. The chain links TRBV19 to TRBJ2-6; D not certain. This CDR3 has 15 amino acids. Germline CDR1 and CDR2: LNHDA and SQIVND (reference sequence). Between the trimmed V and J ends, which lost 5 bases and 0 bases, there was a span of 8 bases. The CDR3 spells CASSRMFSGANVLTF. The CDR3 nucleotides read TGTGCCAGTAGTCGGATGTTCTCTGGGGCCAACGTCCTGACTTTC.

The sample holds many counts of this clonotype. This chain joins TRBV20-1 and TRBJ1-1, with no clear D. This CDR3 contains 14 residues. Germline CDR1 and CDR2: DFQATT and SNEGSKA (reference sequence). CDR3 nucleotides: TGCGGAGTCCTCGAGGGAGGCATGAACACTGAAGCTTTCTTT. Translation gives CGVLEGGMNTEAFF.

This clonotype was recorded many times. The rearrangement uses TRBV20-1 and TRBJ1-5; D is uncertain. Looked up from germline, CDR1 is DFQATT and CDR2 is SNEGSKA (reference sequence). Trimming pared 6 bases from V and 4 bases from J, leaving 10 bases between. CDR3 length equals 12 residues. The CDR3 reads CSAIRSNQPQHF. Written as DNA, the CDR3 is TGCAGTGCCATTCGAAGTAATCAGCCCCAGCATTTT.

At least ten counts were recorded for this clonotype. The chain joins TRBV27 to TRBJ1-2; the D is unclear. This CDR3 comprises 14 residues. The V and J ends lost 3 bases and 5 bases respectively, with 13 bases between them. The germline V gene encodes CDR1 MNHEY and CDR2 SMNVEV (reference sequence). CDR3 nucleotides: TGTGCCAGCAGTTTTAGAGACGGACGTTATGGCTACACCTTC. Protein sequence: CASSFRDGRYGYTF.

This clonotype was seen at least ten times. This sequence joins TRBV10-2 and TRBJ1-5, with 7 bases lining up with TRBD1. The CDR3 spans 13 residues. V was clipped by 7 bases and J by 5 bases; unmatched bases: 5. Germline CDR1 and CDR2: WSHSY and SAAADI. CDR3 in amino acids: CASTLQGDQPQHF. CDR3 nucleotides: TGCGCCAGCACCCTCCAGGGGGATCAGCCCCAGCATTTT.

This clonotype was seen a few times. A much larger clonotype is one base distant, so this may be a read error. CDR3: CASSLAWGGGTQYF. As DNA, the CDR3 is TGCGCCAGCAGCTTGGCCTGGGGGGGAGGGACCCAGTACTTC. This rearrangement joins TRBV5-1 to TRBJ2-5; 7 nucleotides match TRBD2. With V trimmed by 0 bases and J by 7 bases, 6 bases remained unmatched. This CDR3 region has 14 residues. The germline CDR1 and CDR2 sequences are SGHRS and YFSETQ.

This clonotype was detected many times. For the CDR3, the DNA is TGTGCCAGCAGTGTTTCGACAGACCCTGCTCGCGGCTACACCTTC. Encoded protein: CASSVSTDPARGYTF. The J gene is TRBJ1-2, the V gene TRBV6-1; D may be TRBD1 (5 bases). The V and J ends lost 4 bases and 8 bases respectively, with 20 bases between them. The CDR3 is made up of 15 amino acids. CDR1 and CDR2 (germline): MNHNS, SASEGT.

The V call is TRBV3-1, the J call TRBJ2-2; D unclear. V lost 7 bases and J 1 base, leaving 10 bases between the germline ends. The CDR3 has 14 amino acids. CDR1 is LGHDT, CDR2 YNNKEL, per germline (reference sequence). Written as DNA, the CDR3 is TGTGCCAGCACCCTTTTGGGGAACACCGGGGAGCTGTTTTTT. Protein sequence: CASTLLGNTGELFF.

This clonotype has ten or more counts. This chain uses TRBV19 with TRBJ1-6, with TRBD1 as a possible D gene (6 bases). The germline V and J ends were trimmed by 3 bases and 6 bases, with 15 bases remaining between them. The length of the CDR3 is 16 residues. Germline values: CDR1 LNHDA, CDR2 SQIVND (reference sequence). CDR3: CASSIGEGVSNSPLHF. CDR3 sequence (DNA): TGTGCCAGTAGTATCGGTGAGGGGGTGAGTAATTCACCCCTCCACTTT.

The rearrangement uses TRBV4-1 and TRBJ1-3, with D maybe TRBD1 (6 bases). Trimming cost V 5 bases and J 4 bases, with 18 bases left between them. CDR1 and CDR2 from the germline V gene are MGHRA and YSYEKL. CDR3 size: 16 residues. CDR3 sequence reads: CASSSRSGDWGNTIYF. The CDR3 region has the DNA TGCGCCAGCAGCTCAAGATCAGGGGATTGGGGAAACACCATATATTTT.

This clonotype was observed at least ten times. The chain couples TRBV6-1 to TRBJ1-6, with TRBD1 as a possible D gene (5 bases). This CDR3 has 15 amino acids. In germline, CDR1 is MNHNS, CDR2 SASEGT. V lost 5 bases, J lost 7 bases, and 15 bases lay in between. This chain's CDR3 is CASSLDGAGNSPLHF. CDR3 DNA sequence: TGTGCCAGCAGTCTCGACGGGGCGGGGAATTCACCCCTCCACTTT.

The rearrangement uses TRBV19 and TRBJ2-6; D ambiguous. The V end was cut by 6 bases, the J end by 4 bases, with 7 bases between. The CDR3 covers 13 residues. Looked up from germline, CDR1 is LNHDA and CDR2 is SQIVND (reference sequence). The CDR3, as DNA: TGTGCCAGTAGAGCAGCGGGGGCCAACGTCCTGACTTTC. Translating it yields CASRAAGANVLTF.

On this clonotype: A single base separates this from a much larger clone, so it may be a read error. The chain couples TRBV10-1 to TRBJ2-7; TRBD1 matches 12 bases. The CDR3 contains 15 residues. The germline V gene encodes CDR1 WNHNN and CDR2 SYGVQD (reference sequence). The CDR3 here is CASRSRDRGPYEQYF. CDR3 bases: TGTGCCAGCAGGTCCCGGGACAGGGGGCCTTACGAGCAGTACTTC.

This clonotype was observed at least ten times. This chain links TRBV19 with TRBJ1-5; D uncertain. Germline V gives CDR1 LNHDA, CDR2 SQIVND (reference sequence). This CDR3 region has 16 residues. Trimming took off 1 base at V and 4 bases at J, with 14 bases between the two ends. The CDR3 is CASSIVGNGVNQPQHF. CDR3 bases: TGTGCCAGTAGTATAGTGGGCAACGGGGTAAATCAGCCCCAGCATTTT.

In this sample, this clonotype turned up a few times. A read error may produce the germline difference seen at one junction end. The chain recombines TRBV10-3 with TRBJ1-6; 9 nucleotides align to TRBD1. Germline V gene sequence: CDR1 ENHRY, CDR2 SYGVKD. The CDR3 is 17 amino acids. CDR3 amino acids: CATTPGTGRSYNPPLHF. The DNA for the CDR3 is TGTGCCACTACGCCTGGGACAGGGCGATCCTATAATCCACCCCTCCACTTT.

This clonotype was counted at least ten times. The V gene is TRBV20-1, the J gene TRBJ2-3; D remains unclear. Looked up from germline, CDR1 is DFQATT and CDR2 is SNEGSKA (reference sequence). The V and J ends lost 3 bases and 10 bases respectively, with 11 bases between them. The CDR3 has 11 residues. The chain's CDR3 is CSARSARSQYF. CDR3 DNA: TGCAGTGCTAGGTCTGCGAGATCGCAGTATTTT.

This clonotype has a count of ten or more. V is TRBV14 and J is TRBJ2-1, with 8 bases that match TRBD2. Germline V gene data show CDR1 as SGHDN and CDR2 as FVKESK. The CDR3 has 18 residues. Trimming cost V 3 bases and J 4 bases; bases outside gene matches: 14. The CDR3 loop reads CASSHRLLRRGEYNEQFF. CDR3 bases: TGTGCCAGCAGCCACAGGCTACTTCGGCGGGGGGAATACAATGAGCAGTTCTTC.

This clonotype was detected ten times or more. The rearrangement joins TRBV6-2 or TRBV6-3 to TRBJ2-7; D possibly uses TRBD1 or TRBD2 (6 bases each). From germline, CDR1 is MNHEY and CDR2 SVGEGT. V lost 6 bases and J 4 bases, leaving 19 bases between the germline ends. This CDR3 has 15 amino acids. CDR3 sequence reads: CASRYLPEGGYEQYF. The CDR3 coding sequence is TGTGCCAGCAGATACCTCCCCGAGGGGGGTTACGAGCAGTACTTC.

This clonotype was counted ten times or more. The chain carries TRBV5-8 and TRBJ1-2; no definite D call. V lost 0 bases, J lost 7 bases, and 10 bases lay in between. CDR1 is SGHTS, CDR2 YDEGEE, per germline. CDR3 length: 13 amino acids. In nucleotides, the CDR3 is TGTGCCAGCAGCTTGGAATGGGCGGGTGGCTACACCTTC. Translation gives CASSLEWAGGYTF.

This clonotype has ten or more counts. The chain combines TRBV4-2 with TRBJ1-2; TRBD1 might be the D (5 bases). Trimming shortened V by 1 base and J by 1 base, and 13 bases separated the two germline ends. The CDR3 covers 16 residues. Looked up from germline, CDR1 is LGHNA and CDR2 is YNFKEQ. Here the CDR3 reads CASSQGMDNLNYGYTF. The CDR3 bases are TGTGCCAGCAGCCAAGGTATGGACAACCTTAACTATGGCTACACCTTC.

J is TRBJ2-1 and V is TRBV7-3; D ambiguous. Germline CDR1 is SGHTA and CDR2 is FQGTGA. This CDR3 is 12 amino acids long. Trimming removed 5 bases from V and 9 bases from J, with 11 bases in between. The CDR3 here is CASSLSPGEQFF. CDR3 in DNA: TGTGCCAGCAGCCTATCCCCGGGTGAGCAGTTCTTC.

This clonotype was counted at least ten times. V is TRBV12-3 or TRBV12-4 and J is TRBJ1-2; 8 bases match TRBD1. There are 15 residues in the CDR3. Germline trimming cut 4 bases from V and 5 bases from J; bases unmatched to any gene: 9. CDR3 sequence (DNA): TGTGCCAGCAGTTCCTCAGGACAGGGCGCTTATGGCTACACCTTC. Translation gives CASSSSGQGAYGYTF.

The chain couples TRBV10-3 to TRBJ1-1, with D possibly TRBD1 on 5 matching bases. The CDR3 is 15 amino acids. Germline loops: CDR1 ENHRY, CDR2 SYGVKD. Trimming cost V 1 base and J 2 bases, with 11 bases left between them. CDR3 nucleotide sequence: TGTGCCATCAGTGAGTGGGGCAGGGCCAACACTGAAGCTTTCTTT. It codes for CAISEWGRANTEAFF.

V is TRBV19 and J is TRBJ1-1; D remains ambiguous. Germline CDR1 is LNHDA and CDR2 is SQIVND (reference sequence). The CDR3 contains 13 residues. Trimming took off 7 bases at V and 1 base at J, with 10 bases between the two ends. The CDR3 protein is CASKGQSNTEAFF. CDR3 bases: TGTGCCAGTAAAGGCCAATCGAACACTGAAGCTTTCTTT.

CDR3 nucleotides: TGTGCCAGTAGTATCGGGACAGATTATGGCTACACCTTC. Residues: CASSIGTDYGYTF. The chain couples TRBV19 to TRBJ1-2; 7 bases line up with TRBD1. The V and J ends lost 3 bases and 5 bases, in that order; junction bases with no gene match: 3. The CDR3 sequence is 13 residues long. Germline CDR1 and CDR2: LNHDA and SQIVND (reference sequence).

The rearrangement uses TRBV7-8 and TRBJ2-7, with 8 nucleotides matching TRBD1. J lost 3 bases, V lost 1 base, and 2 bases had no gene match. The germline CDR1 and CDR2 sequences are SGHVS and FQNEAQ. The CDR3 covers 14 residues. CDR3 coding DNA: TGTGCCAGCAGCTTAGACACAGGGGGCTACGAGCAGTACTTC. Translating it yields CASSLDTGGYEQYF.

The V call is TRBV19, the J call TRBJ1-1; 7 positions match TRBD1. The CDR3 sequence is 10 residues long. The germline V gene has CDR1 LNHDA and CDR2 SQIVND (reference sequence). Losses at the gene ends were 11 bases for V and 5 bases for J; bases not matched to a gene: 2. The CDR3 here is CAAGGTEAFF. For the CDR3, the DNA is TGTGCCGCAGGGGGGACTGAAGCTTTCTTT. Looking up the rest from reference TRBV19 and TRBJ1-1 gives the full variable domain: DGGITQSPKYLFRKEGQNVTLSCEQNLNHDAMYWYRQDPGQGLRLIYYSQIVNDFQKGDIAEGYSVSREKKESFPLTVTSAQKNPTAFYLCAAGGTEAFFGQGTRLTVV.

The chain combines TRBV28 with TRBJ2-7, with 9 bases lining up with TRBD1. Germline V CDR1 and CDR2: MDHEN, SYDVKM. The CDR3 consists of 15 residues. Germline trimming cut 4 bases from V and 9 bases from J; bases unmatched to any gene: 13. In DNA form, the CDR3 reads TGTGCCAGCAGTTCCTCGGGACAGGGTGTATTAGGGCAGTACTTC. This translates into CASSSSGQGVLGQYF.